These 7 T cell receptor beta chains share one sample of origin, sequenced in a study of early T cells in non-severe SARS-CoV-2 infection (dated by TCRdb to the early 2020s). Library prep was done by 5' RACE. Sequencing instrument: NextSeq 500. TCRdb reworked the public reads: Q25 trimming with fastp, MiXCR clone assembly, productive beta chains retained. CDR3 protein sequences are deduplicated, and each keeps its most common genes and DNA. The sample contains around 94,000 distinct CDR3 sequences, under 15% of them found a single time. The ten largest clones capture about 5.7% of the sample. The sample comprised whole blood. The receptor source for this set is an adult who was a healthcare worker with PCR-confirmed SARS-CoV-2 infection or an uninfected control (not recorded which).

This clonotype was counted many times. This sequence joins TRBV10-2 and TRBJ2-7; D tentatively fits TRBD1 or TRBD2 (6 bases each). The ends were cut back, 8 bases at V and 0 bases at J, with 14 bases in the middle. There are 14 residues in the CDR3. Looked up from germline, CDR1 is WSHSY and CDR2 is SAAADI. The CDR3 sequence is CASRRGGSSYEQYF. The CDR3 coding sequence is TGCGCCAGCCGGAGAGGGGGGAGCTCCTACGAGCAGTACTTC.

This clonotype has a handful of counts. The genes are TRBV29-1 and TRBJ2-2, with D perhaps matching TRBD1 (5 bases). V was cut by 4 bases and J by 2 bases, with 14 bases left in between. CDR3 length: 15 residues. Germline V CDR1 and CDR2: SQVTM, ANQGSEA. Written as DNA, the CDR3 is TGCAGCGTTGTAAAGGGGCCGCTAAACACCGGGGAGCTGTTTTTT. This sequence encodes CSVVKGPLNTGELFF.

CDR3 protein: CASSEQPGLAGPGETQYF. CDR3 coding DNA: TGTGCCAGCAGCGAACAGCCGGGACTAGCGGGCCCTGGAGAGACCCAGTACTTC. This chain connects TRBV9 to TRBJ2-5; 12 bases align to TRBD2. The germline gives CDR1 SGDLS, CDR2 YYNGEE. J gave up 4 bases and V 3 bases, and 13 bases lay outside the gene matches. The CDR3 is made up of 18 amino acids.

This clonotype was counted at least ten times. The rearrangement uses TRBV7-9 and TRBJ2-7; 10 bases fit TRBD1. V shed 4 bases and J 5 bases; nucleotides not matched to a gene: 8. Germline CDR1 and CDR2: SEHNR and FQNEAQ (reference sequence). The CDR3 contains 15 residues. The CDR3 DNA reads as TGTGCCAGCAGCTACTACGGGACAGGGGTCAACGAGCAGTACTTC. It is translated as CASSYYGTGVNEQYF.

Only a few counts were recorded for this clonotype. J is TRBJ1-1 and V is TRBV28; no reliable D call. The CDR3 sequence is 11 residues long. In germline, CDR1 is MDHEN, CDR2 SYDVKM. Trimming pared 5 bases from V and 3 bases from J, leaving 4 bases between. The CDR3 spells CASSIHTEAFF. CDR3 DNA: TGTGCCAGCAGTATACACACTGAAGCTTTCTTT.

V usage is TRBV20-1 and J usage is TRBJ1-6; possible D gene TRBD1, 6 bases. There are 16 residues in the CDR3. From germline, CDR1 is DFQATT and CDR2 SNEGSKA (reference sequence). Trimming pared 6 bases from V and 8 bases from J, leaving 23 bases between. Here the CDR3 DNA reads TGCAGTGCGGCGGCGATTTCATCAGGGGATCATTCACCCCTCCACTTT. This encodes CSAAAISSGDHSPLHF.

At least ten counts were recorded for this clonotype. The chain couples TRBV28 to TRBJ1-2; D might be TRBD1 (5 bases). V was cut by 5 bases and J by 7 bases, with 14 bases left in between. This CDR3 is built from 13 residues. Germline values: CDR1 MDHEN, CDR2 SYDVKM. CDR3 protein: CASSPGTTVGYTF. The CDR3 DNA reads as TGTGCCAGCAGTCCAGGGACGACGGTTGGCTACACCTTC.